This is a list of T cell receptor beta chains from one sample in a study of shared clonotypes between healthy human individuals. Here immunoSEQ multiplex PCR was the method, and the copy in TCRdb shows in-frame clones only, minus some. Among 1.6 million or so clones listed, about 98.5% were seen once. Sequencing used naive CD4+ T cells sorted from blood. These receptors were obtained from a man aged 30-40 years in good health. Both conserved end residues are part of each CDR3. The D gene is left open where the match is weak. A row's size may be missing; if present it is once, few, many or a size class.

v_call	clone_size	j_call	d_call	cdr3_nt	cdr3_aa
TRBV19	.	TRBJ1-2	.	TGTGCCAGTAGTATGAGGACAGCTAACTATGGCTACACCTTC	CASSMRTANYGYTF
TRBV5-1	.	TRBJ2-7	.	TGCGCCAGCAGCTTAGGCACGGGGTTCTCCTACGAGCAGTACTTC	CASSLGTGFSYEQYF
TRBV7-7	.	TRBJ2-2	TRBD2	TGTGCCAGCAGCCCTAGCGGGGTCACCGGGGAGCTGTTTTTT	CASSPSGVTGELFF
TRBV25-1	.	TRBJ2-5	.	TGTGCCAGCAGTAGCGGAAGGACCCAGTACTTC	CASSSGRTQYF
TRBV7-9	.	TRBJ1-3	.	TGTGCCAGCAGCTTTAGGGGGACTGGAAACACCATATATTTT	CASSFRGTGNTIYF
TRBV6-5	.	TRBJ1-1	TRBD1	TGTGCCAGCAGACAGGGGGCTGAAGCTTTCTTT	CASRQGAEAFF
TRBV6-1	once	TRBJ2-7	.	TGTGCCAGCAGTGATCCAGGTCGGGACGAGCAGTACTTC	CASSDPGRDEQYF
TRBV7-9	.	TRBJ2-4	.	TGTGCCAGCAGCTTAGACAGGAACCAAAACATTCAGTACTTC	CASSLDRNQNIQYF
TRBV7-9	.	TRBJ1-2	.	TGTGCCAGCAGCTTAGATCTTACCGGCGGCTACACCTTC	CASSLDLTGGYTF
TRBV11-2	.	TRBJ1-3	.	TGTGCCAGCAGCTTAGAGTACTCTGGAAACACCATATATTTT	CASSLEYSGNTIYF
TRBV28	.	TRBJ2-5	.	TGTGCCAGCAGCTCCGCACGAGAGCAATCTCGAGAGACCCAGTACTTC	CASSSAREQSRETQYF
TRBV19	.	TRBJ1-5	.	TGTGCCAGTAGTATAGAGGGGGGGATATATCAGCCCCAGCATTTT	CASSIEGGIYQPQHF
TRBV5-4	.	TRBJ2-7	.	TGTGCCAGCAGCTATCACAGGGACGAGCAGTACTTC	CASSYHRDEQYF
TRBV19	.	TRBJ1-5	.	TGTGCCAGTAGTATGGTGACCCCCGGTCAGCCCCAGCATTTT	CASSMVTPGQPQHF
TRBV5-1	.	TRBJ2-2	.	TGCGCCAGCAGCTTGACGGTCGCCCTCGAGACCGGGGAGCTGTTTTTT	CASSLTVALETGELFF
TRBV5-1	.	TRBJ1-1	.	TGCGCCAGCAGCTTGGTGGGGGGAACAACGAACACTGAAGCTTTCTTT	CASSLVGGTTNTEAFF
TRBV5-1	.	TRBJ1-4	.	TGCGCCAGCAGCCCCGGAGGCTCGGAATATGAAAAACTGTTTTTT	CASSPGGSEYEKLFF
TRBV10-1	.	TRBJ1-1	.	TGCGCCAGCAGTGCCGGGGGGTCGGTGAACACTGAAGCTTTCTTT	CASSAGGSVNTEAFF
TRBV7-6	.	TRBJ2-7	TRBD2	TGTGCCAGCAGCGCACGGCCCGGACTAGCGGACTACGAGCAGTACTTC	CASSARPGLADYEQYF
TRBV9	.	TRBJ1-2	.	TGTGCCAGCAGCGGGCAAATAGGCGCGGATGGCTACACCTTC	CASSGQIGADGYTF
TRBV5-1	.	TRBJ2-2	TRBD2	TGCGCCAGCAGCCCCAGACTAGCGGGACTCACCGGGGAGCTGTTTTTT	CASSPRLAGLTGELFF
TRBV5-1	.	TRBJ1-3	.	TGCGCCAGCAGCCCGATACCAGGGAATACGCCTGGAAACACCATATATTTT	CASSPIPGNTPGNTIYF